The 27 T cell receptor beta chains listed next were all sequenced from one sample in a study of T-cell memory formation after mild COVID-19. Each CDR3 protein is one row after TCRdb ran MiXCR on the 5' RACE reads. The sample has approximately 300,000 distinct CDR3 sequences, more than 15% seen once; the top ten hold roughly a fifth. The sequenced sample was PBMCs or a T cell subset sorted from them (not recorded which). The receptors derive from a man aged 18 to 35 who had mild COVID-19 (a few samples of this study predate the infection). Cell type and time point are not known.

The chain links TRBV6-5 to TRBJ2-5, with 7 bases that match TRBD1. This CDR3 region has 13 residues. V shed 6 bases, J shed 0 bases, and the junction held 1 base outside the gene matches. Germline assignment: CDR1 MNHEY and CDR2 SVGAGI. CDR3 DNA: TGTGCCAGCAGAGGACAGGACCAAGAGACCCAGTACTTC. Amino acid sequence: CASRGQDQETQYF.

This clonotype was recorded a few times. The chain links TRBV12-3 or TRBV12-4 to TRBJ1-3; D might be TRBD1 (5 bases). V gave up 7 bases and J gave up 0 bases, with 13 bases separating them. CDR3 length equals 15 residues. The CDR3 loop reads CASIQQDYSGNTIYF. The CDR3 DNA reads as TGTGCCAGCATCCAACAGGATTACTCTGGAAACACCATATATTTT.

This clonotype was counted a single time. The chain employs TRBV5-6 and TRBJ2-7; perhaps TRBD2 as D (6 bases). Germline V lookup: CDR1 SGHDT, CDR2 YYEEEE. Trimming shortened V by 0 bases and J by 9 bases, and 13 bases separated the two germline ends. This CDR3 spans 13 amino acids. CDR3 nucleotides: TGTGCCAGCAGCTTGGTGAGTGGGGGGATGCAGTACGTC. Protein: CASSLVSGGMQYV.

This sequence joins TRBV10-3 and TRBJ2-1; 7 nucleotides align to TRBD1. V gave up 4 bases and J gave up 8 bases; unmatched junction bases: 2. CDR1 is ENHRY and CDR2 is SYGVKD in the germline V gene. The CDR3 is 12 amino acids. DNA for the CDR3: TGTGCCATCAGTGGGGACAGCTATGAGCAGTTCTTC. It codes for CAISGDSYEQFF.

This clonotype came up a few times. As DNA, the CDR3 is TGCGCCAGCAGCCCGGGACAGGGGGCCGCTGAAGCTTTCTTT. Translating gives CASSPGQGAAEAFF. The V call is TRBV5-1, the J call TRBJ1-1; 12 bases map to TRBD1. The germline gives CDR1 SGHRS, CDR2 YFSETQ. V lost 4 bases, J lost 6 bases, and 4 bases stayed unmatched. The length of the CDR3 is 14 residues.

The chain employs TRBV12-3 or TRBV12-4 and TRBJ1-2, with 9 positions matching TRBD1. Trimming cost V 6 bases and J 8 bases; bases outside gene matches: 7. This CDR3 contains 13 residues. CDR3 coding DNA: TGTGCCAGCAGCACGGGACAGGGTGAGGGCTACACCTTC. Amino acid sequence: CASSTGQGEGYTF.

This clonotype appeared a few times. CDR3 nucleotide sequence: TGCGCCAGCAGCTCGCGCCTAGCGCAGGGGAATTCACCCCTCCACTTT. Its translation: CASSSRLAQGNSPLHF. V and J are TRBV4-1 and TRBJ1-6, with D tentatively TRBD1 (6 bases). The CDR3 consists of 16 residues. The V gene lost 5 bases and the J gene lost 7 bases, with 18 bases spanning the gap. CDR1 and CDR2 from the germline V gene are MGHRA and YSYEKL.

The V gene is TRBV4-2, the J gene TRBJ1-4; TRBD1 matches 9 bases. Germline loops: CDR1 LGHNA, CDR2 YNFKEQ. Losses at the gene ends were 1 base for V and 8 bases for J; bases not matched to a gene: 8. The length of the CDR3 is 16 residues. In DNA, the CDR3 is TGTGCCAGCAGCCAAGGCCCGACAGGGGGAGAGGAAAAACTGTTTTTT. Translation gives CASSQGPTGGEEKLFF.

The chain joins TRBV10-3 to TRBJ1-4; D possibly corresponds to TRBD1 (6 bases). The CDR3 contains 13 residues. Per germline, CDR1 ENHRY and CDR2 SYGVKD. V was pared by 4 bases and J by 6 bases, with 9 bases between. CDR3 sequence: CAISGRQDEKLFF. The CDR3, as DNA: TGTGCCATCAGTGGACGACAGGATGAAAAACTGTTTTTT.

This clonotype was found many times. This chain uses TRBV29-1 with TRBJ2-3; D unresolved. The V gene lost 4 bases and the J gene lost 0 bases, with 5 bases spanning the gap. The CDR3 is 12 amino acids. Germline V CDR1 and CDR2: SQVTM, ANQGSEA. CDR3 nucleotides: TGCAGCGTTGGATTAAGCACAGATACGCAGTATTTT. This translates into CSVGLSTDTQYF.

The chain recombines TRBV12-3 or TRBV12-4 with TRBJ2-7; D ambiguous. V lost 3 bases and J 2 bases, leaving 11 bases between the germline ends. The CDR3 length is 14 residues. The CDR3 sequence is CASSFAVSPYEQYF. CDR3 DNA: TGTGCCAGCAGTTTCGCCGTCAGCCCCTACGAGCAGTACTTC.

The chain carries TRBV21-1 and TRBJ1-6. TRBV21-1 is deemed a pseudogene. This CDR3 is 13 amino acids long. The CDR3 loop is CASRRGSSSPLHF. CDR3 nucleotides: TGTGCCAGCAGGAGAGGGAGTAGTTCACCCCTCCACTTT.

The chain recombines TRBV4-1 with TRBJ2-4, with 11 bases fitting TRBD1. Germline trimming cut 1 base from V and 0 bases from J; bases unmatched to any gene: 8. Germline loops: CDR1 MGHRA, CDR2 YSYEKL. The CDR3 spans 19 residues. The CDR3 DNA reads TGCGCCAGCAGCCAAGCGTACGGACAGGGGGCGGGAGCCAAAAACATTCAGTACTTC. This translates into CASSQAYGQGAGAKNIQYF.

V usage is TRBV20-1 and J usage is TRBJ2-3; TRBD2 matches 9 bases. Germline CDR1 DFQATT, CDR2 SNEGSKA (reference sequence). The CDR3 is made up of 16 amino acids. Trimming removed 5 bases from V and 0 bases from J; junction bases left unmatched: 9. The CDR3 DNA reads TGCAGTGCTCAAACCCTTAGCGGGGGAAGCACAGATACGCAGTATTTT. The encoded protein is CSAQTLSGGSTDTQYF.

The CDR3: CATRVGENTEAFF. In DNA, the CDR3 is TGTGCCACCCGCGTGGGGGAAAATACTGAAGCTTTCTTT. The rearrangement links TRBV18 to TRBJ1-1; the D gene is possibly TRBD1 (5 bases). With 10 bases removed from V and 5 bases from J, the gap between germline ends came to 17 bases. CDR1 is KGHSH, CDR2 LQKENI, per germline. CDR3 length: 13 residues.

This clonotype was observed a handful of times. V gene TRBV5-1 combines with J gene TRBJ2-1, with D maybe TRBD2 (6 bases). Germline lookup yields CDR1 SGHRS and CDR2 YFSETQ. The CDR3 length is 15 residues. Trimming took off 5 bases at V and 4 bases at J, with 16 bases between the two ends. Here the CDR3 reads CASRERDSRYNEQFF. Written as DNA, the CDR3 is TGCGCCAGCAGGGAACGGGACTCCAGATACAATGAGCAGTTCTTC.

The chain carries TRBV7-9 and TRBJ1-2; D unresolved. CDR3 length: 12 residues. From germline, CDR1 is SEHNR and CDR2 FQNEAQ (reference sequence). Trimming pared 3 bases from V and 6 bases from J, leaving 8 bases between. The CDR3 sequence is CASSLSVDGYTF. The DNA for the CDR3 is TGTGCCAGCAGCTTGAGCGTTGATGGCTACACCTTC.

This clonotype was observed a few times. The CDR3, as DNA: TGTGCCAGCAGACCCCGGAGCTCCGAAGAGACCCAGTACTTC. This codes for CASRPRSSEETQYF. V usage is TRBV5-4 and J usage is TRBJ2-5, with D unclear. The CDR3 has 14 amino acids. V lost 5 bases and J 3 bases, leaving 14 bases between the germline ends. CDR1 and CDR2 (germline): SGHNT, YYREEE (reference sequence).

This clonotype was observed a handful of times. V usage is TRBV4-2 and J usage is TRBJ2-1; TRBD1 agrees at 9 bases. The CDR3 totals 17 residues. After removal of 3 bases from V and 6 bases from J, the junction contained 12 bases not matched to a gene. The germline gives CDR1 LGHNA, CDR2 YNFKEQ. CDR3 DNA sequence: TGTGCCAGCAGCCACCTCGCCACCGGGACAGGGACCAATGAGCAGTTCTTC. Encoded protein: CASSHLATGTGTNEQFF.

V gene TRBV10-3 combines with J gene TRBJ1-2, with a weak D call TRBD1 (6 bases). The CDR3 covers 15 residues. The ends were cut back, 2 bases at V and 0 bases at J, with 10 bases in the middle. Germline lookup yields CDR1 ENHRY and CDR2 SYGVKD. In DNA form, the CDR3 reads TGTGCCATCAGTGAGACCGGACAGCCTAACTATGGCTACACCTTC. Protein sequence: CAISETGQPNYGYTF.

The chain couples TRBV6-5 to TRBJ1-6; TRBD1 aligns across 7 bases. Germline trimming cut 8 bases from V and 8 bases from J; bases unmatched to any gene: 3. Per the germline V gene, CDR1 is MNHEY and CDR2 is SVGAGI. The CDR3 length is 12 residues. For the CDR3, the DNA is TGTGCCAGCCAAGACAGGGATTCACCCCTCCACTTT. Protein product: CASQDRDSPLHF.

CDR3 in amino acids: CSAPRGAAYNEQFF. In nucleotides, the CDR3 is TGCAGTGCTCCACGGGGGGCCGCCTACAATGAGCAGTTCTTC. The chain uses TRBV20-1 and TRBJ2-1; a weak D match, TRBD2 (7 bases). Trimming shortened V by 5 bases and J by 2 bases, and 13 bases separated the two germline ends. The CDR3 loop spans 14 amino acids. Germline values: CDR1 DFQATT, CDR2 SNEGSKA (reference sequence).

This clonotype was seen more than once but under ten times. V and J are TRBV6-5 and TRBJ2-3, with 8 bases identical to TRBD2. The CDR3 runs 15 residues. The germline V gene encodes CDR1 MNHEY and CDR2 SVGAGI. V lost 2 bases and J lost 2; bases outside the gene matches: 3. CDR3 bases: TGTGCCAGCAGTTACGAGGGACTAGACACAGATACGCAGTATTTT. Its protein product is CASSYEGLDTDTQYF.

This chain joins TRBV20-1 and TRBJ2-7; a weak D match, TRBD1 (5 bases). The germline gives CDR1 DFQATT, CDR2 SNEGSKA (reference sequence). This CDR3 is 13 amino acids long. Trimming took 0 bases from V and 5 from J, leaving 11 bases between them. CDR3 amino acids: CSARDTRDNEQYF. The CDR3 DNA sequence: TGCAGTGCTAGAGATACCAGGGATAACGAGCAGTACTTC.

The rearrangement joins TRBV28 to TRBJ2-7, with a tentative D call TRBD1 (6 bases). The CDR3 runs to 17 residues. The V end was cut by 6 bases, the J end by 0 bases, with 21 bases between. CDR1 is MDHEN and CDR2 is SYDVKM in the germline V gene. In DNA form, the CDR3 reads TGTGCCAGCAGCCCATCGGCAGGGGTCGAGAGCTCCTACGAGCAGTACGTC. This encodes CASSPSAGVESSYEQYV.

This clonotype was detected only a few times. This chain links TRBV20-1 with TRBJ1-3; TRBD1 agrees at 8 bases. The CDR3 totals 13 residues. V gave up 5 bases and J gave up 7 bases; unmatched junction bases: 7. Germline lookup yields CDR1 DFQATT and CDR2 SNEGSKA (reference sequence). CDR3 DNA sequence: TGCAGTGCTTCCCGGACAGGGTGGAACACCATATATTTT. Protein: CSASRTGWNTIYF.

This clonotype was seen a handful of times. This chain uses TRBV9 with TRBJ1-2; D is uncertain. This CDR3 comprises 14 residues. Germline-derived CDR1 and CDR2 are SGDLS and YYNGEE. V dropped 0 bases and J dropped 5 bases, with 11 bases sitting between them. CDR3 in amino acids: CASSVGGEIYGYTF. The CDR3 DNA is TGTGCCAGCAGCGTAGGCGGCGAGATTTATGGCTACACCTTC.